The 26 T cell receptor beta chains presented below share a single source sample, sequenced in a study of T cell repertoires in cytomegalovirus infection. TCRdb re-called the reads through MiXCR, storing one row per CDR3 protein. Of 740,000 or so distinct CDR3 sequences listed, 35% to 45% are singletons. The sequencing input was PBMCs. Every receptor here comes from a human donor in good health (CMV status not recorded). Some clones in this sample may be carry-over from other donors' samples.

The gene calls are TRBV19 and TRBJ2-3; 10 bases fit TRBD1. Germline V gene sequence: CDR1 LNHDA, CDR2 SQIVND (reference sequence). CDR3 size: 17 residues. Trimming removed 6 bases from V and 0 bases from J; junction bases left unmatched: 9. The CDR3 coding sequence is TGTGCCAGTAGGACCGGGACAGGGGCCCCCAGCACAGATACGCAGTATTTT. It translates to CASRTGTGAPSTDTQYF.

This clonotype has just a few counts. This chain uses TRBV7-9 with TRBJ2-5; 10 nucleotides line up with TRBD2. V lost 4 bases, J lost 5 bases, and 16 bases stayed unmatched. Germline V gene sequence: CDR1 SEHNR, CDR2 FQNEAQ (reference sequence). This CDR3 region has 18 residues. CDR3 nucleotide sequence: TGTGCCAGCAGCTCTACCTCTCCCTCTAGCGGGAGTTTGGAGACCCAGTACTTC. It yields the protein CASSSTSPSSGSLETQYF.

This clonotype occurred a few times. The rearrangement uses TRBV7-9 and TRBJ2-2; either TRBD1 or TRBD2 may fit D (5 bases each). Germline V lookup: CDR1 SEHNR, CDR2 FQNEAQ (reference sequence). Trimming left V 0 bases short and J 3 bases short, with 11 bases between. The CDR3 has 16 amino acids. CDR3 coding DNA: TGTGCCAGCAGCTTAGCGGAGTTGGGGGACACCGGGGAGCTGTTTTTT. Translation gives CASSLAELGDTGELFF.

This clonotype was seen once. The chain links TRBV30 to TRBJ2-3, with no clear D. CDR1 is GTSNPN and CDR2 is SVGIG in the germline V gene (reference sequence). The germline V and J ends were trimmed by 3 bases and 2 bases, with 18 bases remaining between them. The CDR3 is 16 residues long. The CDR3 DNA reads TGTGCCTGGAGGGATACTTACTTCCACCCCACAGATACGCAGTATTTT. Its protein product is CAWRDTYFHPTDTQYF.

Comment on this clonotype: The conserved final phenylalanine or tryptophan is absent from the CDR3, which likely points to a read error. This sequence joins TRBV9 and TRBJ2-7; weak D call: TRBD1 (6 bases). CDR1 and CDR2 (germline): SGDLS, YYNGEE. This CDR3 spans 14 amino acids. V lost 4 bases and J 5 bases, leaving 16 bases between the germline ends. CDR3 DNA: TGTGCCAGCAGCCCCGGGACAATCCCCCACGAGCAGTACTTA. This translates into CASSPGTIPHEQYL.

The rearrangement joins TRBV7-8 to TRBJ2-5; D may be TRBD1 (6 bases). The CDR3 runs to 15 residues. V lost 1 base and J lost 2, with 11 bases in between. Germline CDR1 is SGHVS and CDR2 is FQNEAQ. The CDR3: CASSLEETGQETQYF. The CDR3 nucleotides are TGTGCCAGCAGCTTAGAGGAGACAGGTCAAGAGACCCAGTACTTC.

The J gene is TRBJ1-2, the V gene TRBV30; no clear D gene. Germline-derived CDR1 and CDR2 are GTSNPN and SVGIG (reference sequence). The V end was cut by 1 base, the J end by 7 bases, with 10 bases between. There are 12 residues in the CDR3. For the CDR3, the DNA is TGTGCCTGGAGTGGGACCGCTTCTGGCTACACCTTC. It specifies CAWSGTASGYTF.

The chain has TRBV7-9 and TRBJ2-1, with D tentatively TRBD1 (6 bases). The CDR3 has 15 amino acids. CDR1 SEHNR and CDR2 FQNEAQ come from the germline V gene (reference sequence). Between the trimmed V and J ends, which lost 1 base and 5 bases, there was a span of 12 bases. This CDR3 reads CASSLEGGSNNEQFF. In DNA form, the CDR3 reads TGTGCCAGCAGCTTAGAAGGGGGATCAAACAATGAGCAGTTCTTC.

The V call is TRBV10-3, the J call TRBJ2-7; TRBD2 matches at 9 bases. Germline lookup yields CDR1 ENHRY and CDR2 SYGVKD. The CDR3 spans 13 residues. The V and J ends lost 7 bases and 6 bases, in that order; junction bases with no gene match: 7. CDR3 in amino acids: CAINDSGRSEQYF. The CDR3 DNA follows: TGTGCCATCAATGACAGCGGGAGGAGCGAGCAGTACTTC.

This clonotype showed up just a few times. The rearrangement links TRBV5-5 to TRBJ1-5; D possibly corresponds to TRBD1 (6 bases). V lost 4 bases and J lost 4, with 15 bases in between. The CDR3 sequence is 15 residues long. Looked up from germline, CDR1 is SGHKS and CDR2 is YYEKEE (reference sequence). This chain's CDR3 is CASSPGTSYNQPQHF. DNA of the CDR3: TGTGCCAGCAGCCCCGGGACAAGTTATAATCAGCCCCAGCATTTT. The variable domain in full, completed from reference TRBV5-5 and TRBJ1-5, reads DAGVTQSPTHLIKTRGQQVTLRCSPISGHKSVSWYQQVLGQGPQFIFQYYEKEERGRGNFPDRFSARQFPNYSSELNVNALLLGDSALYLCASSPGTSYNQPQHFGDGTRLSIL.

The rearrangement uses TRBV7-9 and TRBJ1-1; D is perhaps TRBD1 (6 bases). CDR3 length: 13 residues. Trimming pared 2 bases from V and 9 bases from J, leaving 13 bases between. In germline, CDR1 is SEHNR, CDR2 FQNEAQ (reference sequence). DNA of the CDR3: TGTGCCAGCAGCTTATCCCAAACAGGGCAAGCTTTCTTT. Its translation is CASSLSQTGQAFF.

Only a few counts were recorded for this clonotype. The rearrangement joins TRBV5-1 to TRBJ2-7; the match to TRBD1 covers 10 bases. The germline V gene encodes CDR1 SGHRS and CDR2 YFSETQ. The junction had 7 bases not matched to a gene; V was cut back by 4 bases and J by 3 bases. The CDR3 runs to 15 residues. As DNA, the CDR3 is TGCGCCAGCAGCCCAGGACAGGGGGGACTCTACGAGCAGTACTTC. Its translation is CASSPGQGGLYEQYF.

This clonotype was detected many times. The chain has TRBV4-1 and TRBJ2-3, with D possibly being TRBD1 or TRBD2 (5 bases each). The CDR3 sequence is 16 residues long. Trimming left V 4 bases short and J 0 bases short, with 14 bases between. CDR1 and CDR2 from the germline V gene are MGHRA and YSYEKL. The DNA of the CDR3 is TGCGCCAGCAGCCTTCTGAGGGGCCCTAGCACAGATACGCAGTATTTT. It codes for CASSLLRGPSTDTQYF.

This clonotype showed up just a few times. The CDR3 protein is CSARGGTSIYEQYF. The DNA for the CDR3 is TGCAGTGCTAGAGGCGGGACTAGCATATACGAGCAGTACTTC. The chain is built from TRBV20-1 and TRBJ2-7, with 9 bases that match TRBD2. V gave up 1 base and J gave up 4 bases; unmatched junction bases: 5. Germline-derived CDR1 and CDR2 are DFQATT and SNEGSKA (reference sequence). This CDR3 has 14 residues.

The chain has TRBV11-2 and TRBJ2-3; TRBD1 aligns across 9 bases. Germline V gives CDR1 SGHAT, CDR2 FQNNGV. V was pared by 3 bases and J by 6 bases, with 4 bases of the junction left unmatched. The CDR3 has 14 residues. The CDR3 here is CASSLGTGWDTQYF. The CDR3 DNA reads as TGTGCCAGCAGCTTGGGGACAGGGTGGGATACGCAGTATTTT.

This clonotype was observed a few times. This chain uses TRBV7-9 with TRBJ2-7, with D possibly matching TRBD2 (6 bases). V lost 3 bases and J 3 bases, leaving 15 bases between the germline ends. The CDR3 runs 15 residues. The germline gives CDR1 SEHNR, CDR2 FQNEAQ (reference sequence). CDR3 DNA sequence: TGTGCCAGCAGCTTCACTCCGCTGGAGGGCTACGAGCAGTACTTC. Translating gives CASSFTPLEGYEQYF.

The gene calls are TRBV20-1 and TRBJ1-5; TRBD1 matches 7 bases. Germline CDR1 and CDR2: DFQATT and SNEGSKA (reference sequence). The CDR3 spans 13 residues. Trimming removed 4 bases from V and 3 bases from J; junction bases left unmatched: 3. The CDR3 region has the DNA TGCAGTGCTAAGGGGACAGTCAATCAGCCCCAGCATTTT. Residues: CSAKGTVNQPQHF.

The chain employs TRBV7-2 and TRBJ2-4, with D uncertain. This CDR3 contains 15 residues. Trimming shortened V by 5 bases and J by 2 bases, and 13 bases separated the two germline ends. CDR1 and CDR2 (germline): SGHTA, FQGNSA. The CDR3 here is CASSNGRVSKNIQYF. The CDR3 bases are TGTGCCAGCAGCAACGGTAGGGTGTCCAAAAACATTCAGTACTTC.

The chain recombines TRBV6-5 with TRBJ2-3; 10 bases are a match to TRBD2. The CDR3 covers 17 residues. V lost 2 bases and J lost 4; bases outside the gene matches: 9. Germline-derived CDR1 and CDR2 are MNHEY and SVGAGI. The CDR3 nucleotides read TGTGCCAGCAGTTACGCAAGCGGGAGGGCCAAGGCAGATACGCAGTATTTT. Translating gives CASSYASGRAKADTQYF.

Comments on this clonotype: This CDR3 is missing its conserved last phenylalanine or tryptophan, likely due to a read error. The V call is TRBV10-3, the J call TRBJ2-7, with D maybe TRBD1 (6 bases). This CDR3 has 12 amino acids. V lost 3 bases, J lost 3 bases, and 6 bases lay in between. Germline V gene lookup returns CDR1 ENHRY and CDR2 SYGVKD. The CDR3 region is CAISEQGYEQYC. The DNA for the CDR3 is TGTGCCATCAGTGAACAGGGCTACGAGCAGTACTGC.

V usage is TRBV7-2 and J usage is TRBJ2-3; 7 nucleotides agree with TRBD2. The CDR3 has 15 residues. Unmatched junction bases numbered 5, after V lost 1 base and J lost 4 bases. Per the germline V gene, CDR1 is SGHTA and CDR2 is FQGNSA. CDR3 coding DNA: TGTGCCAGCAGCTTAGTCATGGCGGGAGCAGATACGCAGTATTTT. Encoded protein: CASSLVMAGADTQYF.

The chain links TRBV6-1 to TRBJ2-3; weak D call: TRBD2 (5 bases). This CDR3 contains 15 residues. V lost 4 bases and J lost 2, with 13 bases in between. The V gene's germline CDR1 is MNHNS and CDR2 SASEGT. The CDR3 nucleotides read TGTGCCAGCAGTGGTAGCGAGCGAAACACAGATACGCAGTATTTT. Residues: CASSGSERNTDTQYF.

This clonotype was detected ten times or more. The V and J genes are TRBV6-5 and TRBJ1-1; the D gene is possibly TRBD1 (6 bases). The germline gives CDR1 MNHEY, CDR2 SVGAGI. The CDR3 loop spans 17 amino acids. The V end was cut by 2 bases, the J end by 10 bases, with 26 bases between. CDR3 loop: CASSYLSEGGGGFGAFF. DNA for the CDR3: TGTGCCAGCAGTTACCTGTCTGAGGGGGGCGGGGGCTTTGGAGCTTTCTTT.

This sequence joins TRBV30 and TRBJ1-2; 7 nucleotides match TRBD1. J lost 8 bases, V lost 5 bases, and 11 bases had no gene match. This CDR3 comprises 13 residues. In germline, CDR1 is GTSNPN, CDR2 SVGIG (reference sequence). CDR3 nucleotides: TGTGCCTGGGAAATGACAGGGTCGTTAGGCTACACCTTC. The encoded protein is CAWEMTGSLGYTF.

The chain combines TRBV7-8 with TRBJ2-1; D is undetermined. The V end was cut by 4 bases, the J end by 0 bases, with 16 bases between. This CDR3 has 17 residues. Per germline, CDR1 SGHVS and CDR2 FQNEAQ. The CDR3 here is CASSYARVRLSYNEQFF. Here the CDR3 DNA reads TGTGCCAGCAGCTACGCTAGGGTTCGGCTCTCCTACAATGAGCAGTTCTTC.

The chain links TRBV18 to TRBJ2-3, with no clear D. Trimming pared 6 bases from V and 0 bases from J, leaving 10 bases between. The CDR3 runs to 14 residues. CDR1 KGHSH and CDR2 LQKENI come from the germline V gene. The CDR3 loop is CASSPKSSTDTQYF. The CDR3 DNA is TGTGCCAGCTCTCCAAAAAGTAGCACAGATACGCAGTATTTT.